This TCR beta chain was captured by sequencing in a study of Tregs in tolerant kidney transplant recipients. Study-level findings and limits: Tolerant patients' donor-specific Tregs expanded beyond overall Tregs, suggesting antigen-driven growth. This study did not directly address biological reproducibility.

Worth noting for this clone: The antigen is unknown.

Assay: immunoSEQ multiplex PCR; the TCRdb copy retains only in-frame clones and omits some. The profile shows around 50,000 clones, about nine tenths of them singletons. The germline CDR1 and CDR2 sequences are SGHDN and FVKESK. V was shortened by 4 bases and J by 3 bases, with 19 bases between the two germline ends. This CDR3 is built from 16 residues. The nonmyeloablative bone marrow transplants came from related graft donors, with transient mixed chimerism. Unstimulated Tregs (CD4+CD25+CD127-) and CD4+CD25- non-Tregs were sorted from PBMCs. The origin of this receptor is a human patient who received a combined kidney and bone marrow transplant. Some of these T cells may belong to the graft donor. This sequence joins TRBV14 and TRBJ2-7; no firm D call. Sequenced here: CD8+ T cells from blood (PBMCs), sampled 12 months after the transplant. The CDR3 region is CASSRLSDPFGYEQYF. CDR3 nucleotides: TGTGCCAGCAGCCGACTCTCCGACCCCTTTGGCTACGAGCAGTACTTC.